The present TCR beta chain was sequenced within a study of shared clonotypes between healthy human individuals. Sequencing used immunoSEQ multiplex PCR; TCRdb keeps in-frame clones, though not all of them. The table includes about 180,000 clones, 80% to 95% detected once. The CDR3 runs to 13 residues. The germline V gene has CDR1 SQVTM and CDR2 ANQGSEA. Between the trimmed V and J ends, which lost 4 bases and 0 bases, there was a span of 8 bases. The chain couples TRBV29-1 to TRBJ2-3, with no clear D. The sequenced sample consisted of naive CD4+ T cells sorted from blood. Subset of the sample: CD45RA+ positively selected. The TCR originated in a woman in her thirties in good health. The CDR3 reads CSVVGQSTDTQYF. CDR3 nucleotides: TGCAGCGTTGTAGGGCAAAGCACAGATACGCAGTATTTT.